A single T cell receptor (beta chain) is shown here with its context. This sample was taken from a study of blood T cell repertoires in COVID-19. Study-wide context: Acute and convalescent COVID-19 specimens originated in the United States, Italy and Spain. PBMCs, B-cell-depleted T cells, or T cells were the source of the cDNA or gDNA that made up the material.

As handled by the study authors: Reference gene primer amplification in the assay estimated nucleated cell counts. Produced via immunoSEQ multiplex PCR; TCRdb's table is partial and in-frame only. V, J and clone size were drawn from that table, and D and trimming were deduced from the DNA. The sample carries 95,000 to 150,000 clones, approximately 85% recorded once. Trimming cost V 1 base and J 9 bases, with 10 bases left between them. The CDR3 extends over 12 amino acids. Germline CDR1 reads GTSNPN; CDR2 reads SVGIG (reference sequence). The V and J genes are TRBV30 and TRBJ2-4; D perhaps matches TRBD2 (6 bases). The specimen was peripheral blood. This clonotype was sampled from a human donor in a cohort sampled during active COVID-19. CDR3 nucleotide sequence: TGTGCCTGGAGTGACTGGAGGGGCATTCAGTACTTC. Its translation: CAWSDWRGIQYF.